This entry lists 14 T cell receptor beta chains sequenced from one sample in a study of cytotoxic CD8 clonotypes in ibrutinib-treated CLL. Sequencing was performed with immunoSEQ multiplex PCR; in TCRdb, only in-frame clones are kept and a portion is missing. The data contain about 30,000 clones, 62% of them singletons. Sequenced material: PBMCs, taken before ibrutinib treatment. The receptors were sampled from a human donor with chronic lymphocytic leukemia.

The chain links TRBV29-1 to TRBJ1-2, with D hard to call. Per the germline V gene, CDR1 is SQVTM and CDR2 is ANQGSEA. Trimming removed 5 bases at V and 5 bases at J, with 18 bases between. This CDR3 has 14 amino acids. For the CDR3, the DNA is TGCAGCGTTTCCGGACTCCAGGACCCGTATGGCTACACCTTC. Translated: CSVSGLQDPYGYTF.

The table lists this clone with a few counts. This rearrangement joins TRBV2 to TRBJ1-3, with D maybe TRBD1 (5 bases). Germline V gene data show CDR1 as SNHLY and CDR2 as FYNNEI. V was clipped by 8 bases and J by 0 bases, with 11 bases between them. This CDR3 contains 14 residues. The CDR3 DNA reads TGTGCCAGCGAGACAGAGGTCTCTGGAAACACCATATATTTT. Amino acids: CASETEVSGNTIYF.

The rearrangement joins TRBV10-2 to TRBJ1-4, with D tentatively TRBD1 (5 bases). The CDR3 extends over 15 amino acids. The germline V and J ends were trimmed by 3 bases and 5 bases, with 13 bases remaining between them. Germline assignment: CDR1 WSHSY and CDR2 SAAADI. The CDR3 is CASSDSQGSNEKLFF. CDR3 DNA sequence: TGCGCCAGCAGTGATTCTCAGGGTTCAAATGAAAAACTGTTTTTT.

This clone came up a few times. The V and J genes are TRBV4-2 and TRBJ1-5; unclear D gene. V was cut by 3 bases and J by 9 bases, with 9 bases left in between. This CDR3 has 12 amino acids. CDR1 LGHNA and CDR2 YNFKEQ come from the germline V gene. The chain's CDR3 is CASSQGDRPQHF. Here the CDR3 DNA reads TGTGCCAGCAGCCAGGGAGATCGGCCCCAGCATTTT.

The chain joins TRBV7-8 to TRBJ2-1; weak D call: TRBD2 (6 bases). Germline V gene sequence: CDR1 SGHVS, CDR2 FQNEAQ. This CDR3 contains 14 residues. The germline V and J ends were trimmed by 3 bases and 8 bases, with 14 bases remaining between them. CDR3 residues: CASSFRVASDEQFF. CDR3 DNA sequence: TGTGCCAGCAGCTTTAGGGTAGCTAGCGATGAGCAGTTCTTC.

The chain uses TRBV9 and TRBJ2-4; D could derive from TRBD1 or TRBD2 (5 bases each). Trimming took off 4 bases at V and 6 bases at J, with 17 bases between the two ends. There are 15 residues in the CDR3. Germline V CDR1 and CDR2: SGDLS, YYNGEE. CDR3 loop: CASSFPGTAGNIQYF. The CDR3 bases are TGTGCCAGCAGCTTCCCCGGGACGGCGGGAAACATTCAGTACTTC.

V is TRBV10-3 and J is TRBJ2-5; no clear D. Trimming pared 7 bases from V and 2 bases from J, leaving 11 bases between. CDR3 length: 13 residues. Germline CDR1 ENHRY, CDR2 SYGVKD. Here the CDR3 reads CAIKHSNQETQYF. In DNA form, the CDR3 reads TGTGCCATCAAACACAGCAATCAAGAGACCCAGTACTTC.

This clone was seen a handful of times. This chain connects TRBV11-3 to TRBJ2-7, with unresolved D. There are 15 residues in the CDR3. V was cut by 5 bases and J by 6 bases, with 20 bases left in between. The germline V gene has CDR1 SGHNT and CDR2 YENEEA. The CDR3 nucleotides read TGTGCCAGCAGCAACTTGGGGTCCCTGTCGGGCGAGCAGTACTTC. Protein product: CASSNLGSLSGEQYF. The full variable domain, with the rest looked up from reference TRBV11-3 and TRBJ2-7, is EAGVVQSPRYKIIEKKQPVAFWCNPISGHNTLYWYLQNLGQGPELLIRYENEEAVDDSQLPKDRFSAERLKGVDSTLKIQPAELGDSAVYLCASSNLGSLSGEQYFGPGTRLTVT.

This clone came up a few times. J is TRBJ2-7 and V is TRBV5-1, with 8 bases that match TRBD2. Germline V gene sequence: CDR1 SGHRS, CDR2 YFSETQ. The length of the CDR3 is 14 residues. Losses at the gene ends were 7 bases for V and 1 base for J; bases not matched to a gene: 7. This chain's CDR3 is CASRLTSDSYEQYF. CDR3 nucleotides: TGCGCCAGCCGGTTGACTAGCGATTCCTACGAGCAGTACTTC. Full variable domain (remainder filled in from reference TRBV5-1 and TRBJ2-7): KAGVTQTPRYLIKTRGQQVTLSCSPISGHRSVSWYQQTPGQGLQFLFEYFSETQRNKGNFPGRFSGRQFSNSRSEMNVSTLELGDSALYLCASRLTSDSYEQYFGPGTRLTVT.

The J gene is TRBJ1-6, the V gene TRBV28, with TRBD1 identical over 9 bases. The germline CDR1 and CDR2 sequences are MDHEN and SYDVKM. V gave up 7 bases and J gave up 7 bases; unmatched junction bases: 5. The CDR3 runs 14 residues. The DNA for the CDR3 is TGTGCCAGCACCTGGGACAGGGAAAATTCACCCCTCCACTTT. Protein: CASTWDRENSPLHF.

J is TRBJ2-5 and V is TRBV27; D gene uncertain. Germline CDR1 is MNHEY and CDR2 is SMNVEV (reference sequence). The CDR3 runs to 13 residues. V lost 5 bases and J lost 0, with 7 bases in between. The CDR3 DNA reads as TGTGCCAGCAGTCCAACGTACCAAGAGACCCAGTACTTC. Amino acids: CASSPTYQETQYF.

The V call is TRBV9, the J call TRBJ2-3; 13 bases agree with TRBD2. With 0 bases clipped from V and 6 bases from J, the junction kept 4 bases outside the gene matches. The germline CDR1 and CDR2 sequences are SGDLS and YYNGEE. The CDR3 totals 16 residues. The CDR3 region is CASSVGTSGGFDTQYF. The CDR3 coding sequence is TGTGCCAGCAGCGTAGGGACTAGCGGGGGATTCGATACGCAGTATTTT.

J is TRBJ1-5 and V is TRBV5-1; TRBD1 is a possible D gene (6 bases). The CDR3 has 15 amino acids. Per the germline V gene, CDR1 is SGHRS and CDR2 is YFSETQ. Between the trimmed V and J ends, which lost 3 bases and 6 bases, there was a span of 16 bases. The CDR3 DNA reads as TGCGCCAGCAGCTCGGAGGGGGGGCTGGGTCAGCCCCAGCATTTT. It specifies CASSSEGGLGQPQHF.

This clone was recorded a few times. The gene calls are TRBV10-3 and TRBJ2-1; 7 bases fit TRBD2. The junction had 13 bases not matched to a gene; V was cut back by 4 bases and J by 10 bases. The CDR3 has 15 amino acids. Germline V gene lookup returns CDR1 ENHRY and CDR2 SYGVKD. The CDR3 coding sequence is TGTGCCATCAGTGGCCCTACGGGAGGACCTTGGGAGCAGTTCTTC. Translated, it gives CAISGPTGGPWEQFF.